This T cell receptor beta chain emerged from a study of T cell responses to AZD1222 COVID-19 vaccine. Profiled with immunoSEQ multiplex PCR; TCRdb holds only in-frame clones, not every one. The table shows some 120,000 clones, with around 90% occurring only once. CDR1 is SGHRS and CDR2 is YFSETQ in the germline V gene. The CDR3 spans 14 residues. Trimming cost V 5 bases and J 4 bases; bases outside gene matches: 7. Worth noting for this clone: Antigen unknown.

Overall study findings and caveats: Sampling captured repertoires only after the peak T cell response. Unmutated regions of variants are reportedly targeted by nearly half of spike-specific TCRs. Most donors were white British and more were female, and clonal diversity was possibly underestimated.

The source material was peripheral blood, sampled on day 0 of AZD1222 vaccination. The rearrangement links TRBV5-1 to TRBJ1-2, with 8 positions matching TRBD1. This receptor was taken from an adult in good health. CDR3 loop: CASSYQQGGYGYTF. The CDR3 nucleotides are TGCGCCAGCAGTTACCAACAGGGGGGCTATGGCTACACCTTC.